This section outlines one T cell receptor (beta chain) sequence together with its context. This specimen comes from a study of a mutant IDH1 vaccine in newly diagnosed glioma. Measured with immunoSEQ multiplex PCR; TCRdb has only the in-frame clones, and not every one. Of tens of thousands of clones in the sample, about 83% were seen once. Time point in this sample: baseline, week 1 (first vaccination visit). As for treatment: pre-vaccination baseline after standard-of-care therapy. CDR3 length: 10 residues. V lost 6 bases, J lost 9 bases, and 9 bases lay in between. CDR1 and CDR2 (germline): LGHNT, FRNRAP.

The chain carries TRBV12-5 and TRBJ2-7; D might be TRBD1 or TRBD2, each matching 5 bases. This sequence was found in a woman in her forties or fifties with glioma. The sequencing used PBMCs, collected from a glioma patient treated with radiotherapy, temozolomide or both. The CDR3 DNA is TGTGCTAGTGGGACTACAGGGCAGTACTTC. It codes for CASGTTGQYF.